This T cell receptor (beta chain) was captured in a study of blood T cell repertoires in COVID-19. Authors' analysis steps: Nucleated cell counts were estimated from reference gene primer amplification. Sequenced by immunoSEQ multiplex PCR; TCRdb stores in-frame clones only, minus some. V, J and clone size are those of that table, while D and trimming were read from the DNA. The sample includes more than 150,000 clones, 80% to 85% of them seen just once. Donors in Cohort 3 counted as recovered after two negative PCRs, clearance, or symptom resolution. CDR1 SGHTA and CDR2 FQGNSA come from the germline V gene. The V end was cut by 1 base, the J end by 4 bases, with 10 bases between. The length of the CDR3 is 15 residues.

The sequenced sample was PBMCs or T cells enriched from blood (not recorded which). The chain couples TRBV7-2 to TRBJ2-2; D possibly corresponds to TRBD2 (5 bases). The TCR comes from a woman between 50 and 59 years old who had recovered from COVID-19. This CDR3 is CASSLVASGTGELFF. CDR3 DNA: TGTGCCAGCAGCTTAGTTGCCAGCGGCACCGGGGAGCTGTTTTTT.